The 8 T cell receptor beta chains given below trace back to one sample, sequenced in a study of cytomegalovirus exposure and HLA in healthy donors. Only in-frame clones appear in the TCRdb table, and some are missing; sequencing was by immunoSEQ multiplex PCR. The profile covers about 340,000 clones, with roughly 85% appearing a single time and 0.7% to 0.85% taken by the ten largest. Material: PBMCs. Every receptor here comes from a woman younger than 35 in good health and CMV-seronegative.

The V gene is TRBV19, the J gene TRBJ2-2, with 10 bases lining up with TRBD2. The CDR3 consists of 14 residues. V lost 5 bases and J lost 5; bases outside the gene matches: 2. The germline V gene has CDR1 LNHDA and CDR2 SQIVND (reference sequence). CDR3 loop: CASSPGLATGELFF. The CDR3 DNA sequence: TGTGCCAGTAGTCCGGGACTAGCGACCGGGGAGCTGTTTTTT. The full variable domain, in which reference TRBV19 and TRBJ2-2 provide the parts outside the CDR3, is DGGITQSPKYLFRKEGQNVTLSCEQNLNHDAMYWYRQDPGQGLRLIYYSQIVNDFQKGDIAEGYSVSREKKESFPLTVTSAQKNPTAFYLCASSPGLATGELFFGEGSRLTVL.

Concerning this clone itself: The same CDR3 is also encoded by other DNA sequences in this sample. J is TRBJ1-1 and V is TRBV27, with D hard to call. The CDR3 length is 13 residues. In germline, CDR1 is MNHEY, CDR2 SMNVEV (reference sequence). The V gene lost 6 bases and the J gene lost 0 bases, with 8 bases spanning the gap. Written as DNA, the CDR3 is TGTGCCAGCAGCTTAGTAATGAACACTGAAGCTTTCTTT. This sequence encodes CASSLVMNTEAFF.

The chain uses TRBV2 and TRBJ2-5, with D possibly TRBD1 on 5 matching bases. The V end was cut by 6 bases, the J end by 4 bases, with 15 bases between. This CDR3 has 14 amino acids. Germline values: CDR1 SNHLY, CDR2 FYNNEI. The CDR3 here is CASSQGLRAETQYF. CDR3 DNA sequence: TGTGCCAGCAGCCAAGGTCTCAGGGCAGAGACCCAGTACTTC.

The chain combines TRBV7-6 with TRBJ2-7; D possibly corresponds to TRBD1 (6 bases). CDR1 is SGHVS and CDR2 is FNYEAQ in the germline V gene. The CDR3 contains 14 residues. Trimming left V 0 bases short and J 6 bases short, with 12 bases between. The CDR3 DNA is TGTGCCAGCAGCTTAGCGGCCCGAGGGGGCGAGCAGTACTTC. This sequence encodes CASSLAARGGEQYF.

This rearrangement joins TRBV27 to TRBJ2-7; 10 bases map to TRBD2. Trimming took 1 base from V and 6 from J; bases not matched to a gene: 9. Germline CDR1 reads MNHEY; CDR2 reads SMNVEV (reference sequence). The CDR3 totals 16 residues. CDR3 residues: CASSLLSSGGPGEQYF. The CDR3 DNA is TGTGCCAGCAGTTTATTATCTAGCGGGGGTCCTGGCGAGCAGTACTTC.

The J gene is TRBJ2-3, the V gene TRBV7-2, with D maybe TRBD2 (5 bases). The CDR3 loop spans 14 amino acids. Germline V gene sequence: CDR1 SGHTA, CDR2 FQGNSA. Between the trimmed V and J ends, which lost 3 bases and 3 bases, there was a span of 10 bases. The CDR3 loop is CASSFRGETDTQYF. The DNA for the CDR3 is TGTGCCAGCAGCTTTCGGGGAGAGACAGATACGCAGTATTTT. The full variable domain, completed using reference TRBV7-2 and TRBJ2-3, is GAGVSQSPSNKVTEKGKDVELRCDPISGHTALYWYRQSLGQGLEFLIYFQGNSAPDKSGLPSDRFSAERTGGSVSTLTIQRTQQEDSAVYLCASSFRGETDTQYFGPGTRLTVL.

The chain couples TRBV28 to TRBJ2-7; TRBD2 aligns across 13 bases. Trimming at V came to 5 bases and at J to 0 bases, leaving 1 base not matched to a gene. The germline CDR1 and CDR2 sequences are MDHEN and SYDVKM. This CDR3 is built from 15 residues. The CDR3 sequence is CASSRTSGSSYEQYF. As DNA, the CDR3 is TGTGCCAGCAGTCGGACTAGCGGGAGCTCCTACGAGCAGTACTTC. Full variable domain (missing parts from reference TRBV28 and TRBJ2-7): DVKVTQSSRYLVKRTGEKVFLECVQDMDHENMFWYRQDPGLGLRLIYFSYDVKMKEKGDIPEGYSVSREKKERFSLILESASTNQTSMYLCASSRTSGSSYEQYFGPGTRLTVT.

The V gene is TRBV4-2, the J gene TRBJ2-2; maybe TRBD1 (7 bases). Germline CDR1 is LGHNA and CDR2 is YNFKEQ. V was pared by 2 bases and J by 6 bases, with 19 bases between. The CDR3 has 17 residues. The CDR3 sequence: CASSQSTAGGRAGELFF. The CDR3 DNA is TGTGCCAGCAGCCAATCCACCGCAGGGGGGCGGGCCGGGGAGCTGTTTTTT.